This T cell receptor beta chain was recovered during a study of CD8 T cells in Susac syndrome. It was with random hexamers that 0.5 to 1 ug RNA was reverse transcribed. Amplification of TCR beta CDR3 was carried out by immunoSEQ multiplex PCR, which covered 54 Vbeta and 13 Jbeta segments. TCRdb independently ran MiXCR on the immunoSEQ multiplex PCR reads; one entry per CDR3 protein. The sample has 150,000 to 160,000 distinct CDR3 sequences; approximately 94% are singletons. The CDR3 runs 14 residues. V lost 3 bases and J lost 5, with 13 bases in between. CDR1 and CDR2 (germline): LGHDT, YNNKEL (reference sequence). Sequencing of TCR beta covered CD8+ and CD4+ T cells obtained from blood.

Specimen: CD8+ T cells from PBMCs. The sequence was obtained from a human donor with multiple sclerosis. The V gene is TRBV3-1, the J gene TRBJ2-5, with unresolved D. CDR3 amino acids: CASSQGMDKETQYF. In nucleotides, the CDR3 is TGTGCCAGCAGCCAGGGGATGGATAAGGAGACCCAGTACTTC.